This record looks at one T cell receptor (beta chain) sequence and its context. Its antigen is as yet unknown. These data are taken from a study of T cell responses to AZD1222 COVID-19 vaccine. For the study at large: Second-dose recipients at about 4 or about 12 weeks were treated as one pooled group. Study-level findings and limits: Nearly half of the spike-specific TCRs reportedly recognize variant regions that carry no mutations. The study found Spike-specific TCR breadth and depth rose after two AZD1222 doses. Seropositive at baseline were only a handful of AZD1222 recipients.

The data were produced by immunoSEQ multiplex PCR, yet TCRdb's version contains in-frame clones alone and is incomplete. The sample has around 120,000 clones, 92% seen once. The V and J ends lost 7 bases and 0 bases respectively, with 10 bases between them. This CDR3 is built from 13 residues. Germline lookup yields CDR1 LNHDA and CDR2 SQIVND (reference sequence). The sequencing used peripheral blood, collected on day 0 of AZD1222 vaccination. The clonotype comes from an adult in good health. The chain combines TRBV19 with TRBJ2-7, with D possibly matching TRBD2 (6 bases). CDR3 bases: TGTGCCAGTAACCCCGGGGGCTCCTACGAGCAGTACTTC. Its protein is CASNPGGSYEQYF.